This T cell receptor (beta chain) was sequenced in a study of blood T cell repertoires in COVID-19. Overall study: From T cells, B-cell-depleted T cells, or PBMCs came the material, which was cDNA or gDNA.

The length of the CDR3 is 15 residues. Germline V gene lookup returns CDR1 SGHDT and CDR2 YYEEEE. Unmatched junction bases numbered 9, after V lost 4 bases and J lost 4 bases. Measured with immunoSEQ multiplex PCR; TCRdb has only the in-frame clones, and not every one. Of 140,000 to 150,000 clones in the sample, about nine tenths are singletons; the top ten hold roughly 4%. Two negative PCRs, clearance, or symptom resolution characterized the recovered Cohort 3 donors. The sequenced material came from PBMCs or T cells enriched from blood (not recorded which). The rearrangement links TRBV5-6 to TRBJ1-2, with 8 positions matching TRBD1. This receptor was identified in a man in his forties or fifties who had recovered from COVID-19. CDR3 nucleotide sequence: TGTGCCAGCAGCCGGACAGGGACCCAGAGCTATGGCTACACCTTC. It yields the protein CASSRTGTQSYGYTF.